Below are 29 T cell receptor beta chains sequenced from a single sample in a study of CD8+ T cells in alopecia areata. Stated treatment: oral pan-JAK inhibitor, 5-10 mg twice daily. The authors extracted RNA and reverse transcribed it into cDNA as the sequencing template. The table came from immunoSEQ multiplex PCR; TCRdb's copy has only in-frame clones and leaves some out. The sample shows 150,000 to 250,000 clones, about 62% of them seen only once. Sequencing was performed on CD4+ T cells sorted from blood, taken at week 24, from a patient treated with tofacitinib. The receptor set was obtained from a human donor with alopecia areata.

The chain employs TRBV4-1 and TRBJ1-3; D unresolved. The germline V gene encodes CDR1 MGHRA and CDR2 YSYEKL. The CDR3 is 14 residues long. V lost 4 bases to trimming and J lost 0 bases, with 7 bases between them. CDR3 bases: TGCGCCAGCAGCCCAGGTAGCTCTGGAAACACCATATATTTT. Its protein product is CASSPGSSGNTIYF.

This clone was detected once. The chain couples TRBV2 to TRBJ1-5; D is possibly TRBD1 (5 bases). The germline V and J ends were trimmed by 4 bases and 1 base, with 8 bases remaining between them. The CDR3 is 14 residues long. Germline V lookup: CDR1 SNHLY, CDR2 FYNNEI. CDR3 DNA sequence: TGTGCCAGCAGTGGACAGTCGAGCAATCAGCCCCAGCATTTT. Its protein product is CASSGQSSNQPQHF. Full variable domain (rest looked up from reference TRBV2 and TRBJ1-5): EPEVTQTPSHQVTQMGQEVILRCVPISNHLYFYWYRQILGQKVEFLVSFYNNEISEKSEIFDDQFSVERPDGSNFTLKIRSTKLEDSAMYFCASSGQSSNQPQHFGDGTRLSIL.

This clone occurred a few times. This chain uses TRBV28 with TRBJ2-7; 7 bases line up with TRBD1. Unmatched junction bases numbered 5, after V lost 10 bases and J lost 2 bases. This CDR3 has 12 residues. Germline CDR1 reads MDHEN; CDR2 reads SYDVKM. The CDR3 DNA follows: TGTGCCACCCGGCAGGGGGCCTACGAGCAGTACTTC. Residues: CATRQGAYEQYF.

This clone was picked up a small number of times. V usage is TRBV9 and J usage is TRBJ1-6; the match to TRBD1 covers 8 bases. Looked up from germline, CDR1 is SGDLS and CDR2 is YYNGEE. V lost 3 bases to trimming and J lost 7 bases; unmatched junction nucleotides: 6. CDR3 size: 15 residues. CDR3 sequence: CASSAPGQVNSPLHF. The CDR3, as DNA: TGTGCCAGCAGCGCCCCGGGACAGGTCAATTCACCCCTCCACTTT.

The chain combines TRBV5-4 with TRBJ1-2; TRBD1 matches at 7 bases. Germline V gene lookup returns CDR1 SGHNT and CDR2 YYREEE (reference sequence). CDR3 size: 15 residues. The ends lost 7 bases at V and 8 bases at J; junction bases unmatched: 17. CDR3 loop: CASEAKGARWRGYTF. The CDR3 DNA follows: TGTGCCAGCGAAGCCAAGGGGGCGAGGTGGAGGGGCTACACCTTC.

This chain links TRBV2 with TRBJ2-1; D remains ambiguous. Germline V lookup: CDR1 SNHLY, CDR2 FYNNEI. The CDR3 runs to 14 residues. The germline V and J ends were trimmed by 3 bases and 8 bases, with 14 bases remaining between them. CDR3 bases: TGTGCCAGCAGTGACCTTTCTCCTATGGATGAGCAGTTCTTC. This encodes CASSDLSPMDEQFF.

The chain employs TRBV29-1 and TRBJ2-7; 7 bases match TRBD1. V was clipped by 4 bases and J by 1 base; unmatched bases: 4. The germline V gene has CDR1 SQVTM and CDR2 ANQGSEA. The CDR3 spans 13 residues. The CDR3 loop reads CSVAQGRSYEQYF. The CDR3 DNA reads TGCAGCGTTGCACAGGGGCGTTCCTACGAGCAGTACTTC.

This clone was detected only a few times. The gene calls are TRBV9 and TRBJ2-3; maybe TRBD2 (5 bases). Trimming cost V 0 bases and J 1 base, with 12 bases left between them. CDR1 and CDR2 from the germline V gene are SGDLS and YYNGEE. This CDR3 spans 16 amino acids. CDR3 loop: CASSVVGELGTDTQYF. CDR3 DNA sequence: TGTGCCAGCAGCGTAGTCGGGGAATTGGGCACAGATACGCAGTATTTT.

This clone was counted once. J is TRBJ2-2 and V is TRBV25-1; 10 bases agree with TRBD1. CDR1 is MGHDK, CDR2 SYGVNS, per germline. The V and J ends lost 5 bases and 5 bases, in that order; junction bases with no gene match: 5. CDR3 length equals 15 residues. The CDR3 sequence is CASSPRTGGTGELFF. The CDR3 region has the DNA TGTGCCAGCAGTCCTCGGACAGGGGGAACCGGGGAGCTGTTTTTT.

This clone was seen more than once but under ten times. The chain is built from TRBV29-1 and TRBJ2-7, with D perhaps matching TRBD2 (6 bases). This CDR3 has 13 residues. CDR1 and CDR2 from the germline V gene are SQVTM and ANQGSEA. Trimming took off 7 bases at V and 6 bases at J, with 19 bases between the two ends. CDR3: CSAIPSRTIEQYF. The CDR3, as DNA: TGCAGCGCAATACCCAGCCGGACTATCGAGCAGTACTTC.

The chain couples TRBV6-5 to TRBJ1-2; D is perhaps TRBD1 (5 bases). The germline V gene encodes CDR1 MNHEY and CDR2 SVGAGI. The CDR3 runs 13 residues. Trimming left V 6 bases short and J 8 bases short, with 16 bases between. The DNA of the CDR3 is TGTGCCAGCAGACACCCCAGGGTGTCGGGCTACACCTTC. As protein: CASRHPRVSGYTF.

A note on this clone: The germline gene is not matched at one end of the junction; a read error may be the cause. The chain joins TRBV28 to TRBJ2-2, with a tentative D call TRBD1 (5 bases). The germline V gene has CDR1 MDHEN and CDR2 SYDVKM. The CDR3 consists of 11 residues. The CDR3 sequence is CASSSNAGWVF. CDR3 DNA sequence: TGTGCCAGCAGTTCGAACGCAGGGTGGGTTTTT. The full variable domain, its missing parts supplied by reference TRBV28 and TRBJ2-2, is DVKVTQSSRYLVKRTGEKVFLECVQDMDHENMFWYRQDPGLGLRLIYFSYDVKMKEKGDIPEGYSVSREKKERFSLILESASTNQTSMYLCASSSNAGWVFGEGSRLTVL.

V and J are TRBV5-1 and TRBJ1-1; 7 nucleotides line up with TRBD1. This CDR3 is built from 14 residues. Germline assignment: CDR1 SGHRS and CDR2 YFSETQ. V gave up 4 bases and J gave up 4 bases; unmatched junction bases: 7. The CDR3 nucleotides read TGCGCCAGCAGCGCCCCACAGGGGCGCACTGAAGCTTTCTTT. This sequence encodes CASSAPQGRTEAFF. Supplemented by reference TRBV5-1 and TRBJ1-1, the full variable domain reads KAGVTQTPRYLIKTRGQQVTLSCSPISGHRSVSWYQQTPGQGLQFLFEYFSETQRNKGNFPGRFSGRQFSNSRSEMNVSTLELGDSALYLCASSAPQGRTEAFFGQGTRLTVV.

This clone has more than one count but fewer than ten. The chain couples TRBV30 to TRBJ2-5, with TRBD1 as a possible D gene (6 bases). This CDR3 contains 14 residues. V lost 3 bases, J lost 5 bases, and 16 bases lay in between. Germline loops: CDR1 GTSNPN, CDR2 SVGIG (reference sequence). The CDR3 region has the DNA TGTGCCTGGAGCCGTGGGGGCACAAGGGAGACCCAGTACTTC. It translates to CAWSRGGTRETQYF.

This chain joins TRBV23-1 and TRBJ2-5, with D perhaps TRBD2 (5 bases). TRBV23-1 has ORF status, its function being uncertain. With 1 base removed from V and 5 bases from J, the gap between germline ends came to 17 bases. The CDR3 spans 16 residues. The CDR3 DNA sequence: TGCGCCAGCAGTCAATTGTACGGGTTTAGAGGGGAGACCCAGTACTTC. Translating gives CASSQLYGFRGETQYF.

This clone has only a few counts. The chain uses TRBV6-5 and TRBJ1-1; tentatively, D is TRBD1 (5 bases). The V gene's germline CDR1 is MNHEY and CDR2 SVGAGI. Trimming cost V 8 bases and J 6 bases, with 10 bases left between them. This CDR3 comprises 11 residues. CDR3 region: CASGGRSEAFF. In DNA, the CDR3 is TGTGCCAGCGGGGGGAGGTCTGAAGCTTTCTTT.

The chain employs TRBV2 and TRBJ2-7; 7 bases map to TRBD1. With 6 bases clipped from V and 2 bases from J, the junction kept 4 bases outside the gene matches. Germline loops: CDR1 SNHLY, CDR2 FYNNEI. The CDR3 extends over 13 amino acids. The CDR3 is CASRGDSTYEQYF. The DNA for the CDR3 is TGTGCCAGCAGGGGGGACAGTACCTACGAGCAGTACTTC.

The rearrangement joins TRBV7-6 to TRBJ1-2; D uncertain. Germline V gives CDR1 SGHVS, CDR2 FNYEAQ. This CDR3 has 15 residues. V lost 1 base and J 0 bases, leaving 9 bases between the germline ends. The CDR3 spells CASSLEGNSNYGYTF. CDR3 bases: TGTGCCAGCAGCTTAGAAGGCAACTCTAACTATGGCTACACCTTC.

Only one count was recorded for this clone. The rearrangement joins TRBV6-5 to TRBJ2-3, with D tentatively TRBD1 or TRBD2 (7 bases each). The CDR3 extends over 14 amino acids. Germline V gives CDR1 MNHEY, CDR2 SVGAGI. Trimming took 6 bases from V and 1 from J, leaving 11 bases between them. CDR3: CASSRGGGTDTQYF. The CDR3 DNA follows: TGTGCCAGCAGCAGGGGGGGCGGCACAGATACGCAGTATTTT.

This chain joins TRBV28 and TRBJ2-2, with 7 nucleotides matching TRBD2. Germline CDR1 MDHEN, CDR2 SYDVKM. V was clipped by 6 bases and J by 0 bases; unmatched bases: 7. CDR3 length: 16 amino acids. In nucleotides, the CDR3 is TGTGCCAGCAGAGACCTAGCGGCCGCGAACACCGGGGAGCTGTTTTTT. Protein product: CASRDLAAANTGELFF.

The CDR3 protein is CASSLALGTGGRETQYF. For the CDR3, the DNA is TGTGCCAGCAGCTTAGCCCTCGGGACAGGGGGTCGGGAGACCCAGTACTTC. J is TRBJ2-5 and V is TRBV13; TRBD1 matches at 11 bases. Trimming at V came to 1 base and at J to 5 bases, leaving 9 bases not matched to a gene. CDR1 and CDR2 (germline): PRHDT, FYEKMQ (reference sequence). The length of the CDR3 is 17 residues.

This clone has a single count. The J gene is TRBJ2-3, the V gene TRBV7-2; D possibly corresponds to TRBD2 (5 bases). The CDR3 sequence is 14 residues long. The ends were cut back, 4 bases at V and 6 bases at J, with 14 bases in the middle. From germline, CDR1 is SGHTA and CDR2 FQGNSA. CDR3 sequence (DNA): TGTGCCAGCAGCTCCACTCCGACTACGGATACGCAGTATTTT. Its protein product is CASSSTPTTDTQYF.

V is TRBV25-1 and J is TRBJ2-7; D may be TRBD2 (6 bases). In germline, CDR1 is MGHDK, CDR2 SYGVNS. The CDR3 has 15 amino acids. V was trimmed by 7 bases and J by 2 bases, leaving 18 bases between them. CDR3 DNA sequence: TGTGCCAGCACAAGATCCGGGGGTGGGCCCTACGAGCAGTACTTC. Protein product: CASTRSGGGPYEQYF.

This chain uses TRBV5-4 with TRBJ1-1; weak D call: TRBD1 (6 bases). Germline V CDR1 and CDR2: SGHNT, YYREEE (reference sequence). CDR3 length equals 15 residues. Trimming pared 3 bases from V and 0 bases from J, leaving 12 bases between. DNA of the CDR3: TGTGCCAGCAGCTCTCAGGGGATCTTGAACACTGAAGCTTTCTTT. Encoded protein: CASSSQGILNTEAFF.

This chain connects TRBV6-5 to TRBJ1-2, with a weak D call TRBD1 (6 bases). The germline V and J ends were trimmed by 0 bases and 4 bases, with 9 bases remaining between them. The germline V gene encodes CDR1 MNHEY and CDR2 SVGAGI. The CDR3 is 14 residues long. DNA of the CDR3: TGTGCCAGCAGTTACTCGAAAGGGGGCTATGGCTACACCTTC. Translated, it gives CASSYSKGGYGYTF.

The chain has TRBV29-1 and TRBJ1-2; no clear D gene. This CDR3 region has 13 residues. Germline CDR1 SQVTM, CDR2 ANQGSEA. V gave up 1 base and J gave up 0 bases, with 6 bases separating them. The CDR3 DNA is TGCAGCGTTGAAGTTTTGTCTAACTATGGCTACACCTTC. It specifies CSVEVLSNYGYTF.

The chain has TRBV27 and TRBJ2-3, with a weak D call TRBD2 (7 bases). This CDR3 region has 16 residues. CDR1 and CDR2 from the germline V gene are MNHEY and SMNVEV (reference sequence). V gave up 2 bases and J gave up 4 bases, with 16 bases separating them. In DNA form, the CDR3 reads TGTGCCAGCAGTTTAGCGGGGGCCTGGCTGGCAGATACGCAGTATTTT. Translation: CASSLAGAWLADTQYF.

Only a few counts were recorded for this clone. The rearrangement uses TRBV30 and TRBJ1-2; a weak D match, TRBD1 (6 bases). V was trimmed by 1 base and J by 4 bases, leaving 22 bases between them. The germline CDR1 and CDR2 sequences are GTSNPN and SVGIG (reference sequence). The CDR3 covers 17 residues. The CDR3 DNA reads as TGTGCCTGGAGTGCCAGACTCAGGGGCAACAGCGGCTATGGCTACACCTTC. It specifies CAWSARLRGNSGYGYTF.

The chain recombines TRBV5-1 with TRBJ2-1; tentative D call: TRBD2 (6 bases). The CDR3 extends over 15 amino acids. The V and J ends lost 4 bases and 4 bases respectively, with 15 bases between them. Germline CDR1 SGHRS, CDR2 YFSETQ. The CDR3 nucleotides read TGCGCCAGCAGCCCGGAACCGACTAGTTACAATGAGCAGTTCTTC. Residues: CASSPEPTSYNEQFF. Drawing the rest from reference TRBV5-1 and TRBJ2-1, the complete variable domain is KAGVTQTPRYLIKTRGQQVTLSCSPISGHRSVSWYQQTPGQGLQFLFEYFSETQRNKGNFPGRFSGRQFSNSRSEMNVSTLELGDSALYLCASSPEPTSYNEQFFGPGTRLTVL.